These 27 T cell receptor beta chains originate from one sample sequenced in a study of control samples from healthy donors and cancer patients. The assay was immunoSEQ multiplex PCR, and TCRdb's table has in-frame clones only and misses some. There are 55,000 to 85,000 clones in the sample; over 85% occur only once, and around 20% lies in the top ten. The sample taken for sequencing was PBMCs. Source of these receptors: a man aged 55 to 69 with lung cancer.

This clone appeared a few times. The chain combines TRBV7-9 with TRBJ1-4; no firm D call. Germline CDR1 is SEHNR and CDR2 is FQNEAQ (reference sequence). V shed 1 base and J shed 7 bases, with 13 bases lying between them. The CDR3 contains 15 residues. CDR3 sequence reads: CASSLDDTLSEKLFF. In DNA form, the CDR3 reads TGTGCCAGCAGCTTAGATGACACTCTTAGTGAAAAACTGTTTTTT.

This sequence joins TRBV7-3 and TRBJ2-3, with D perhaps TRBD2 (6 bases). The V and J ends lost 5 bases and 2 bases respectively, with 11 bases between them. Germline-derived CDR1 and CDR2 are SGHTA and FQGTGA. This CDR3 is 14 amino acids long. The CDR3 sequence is CASSPGSATDTQYF. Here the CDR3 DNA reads TGTGCCAGCAGCCCCGGGAGTGCCACAGATACGCAGTATTTT.

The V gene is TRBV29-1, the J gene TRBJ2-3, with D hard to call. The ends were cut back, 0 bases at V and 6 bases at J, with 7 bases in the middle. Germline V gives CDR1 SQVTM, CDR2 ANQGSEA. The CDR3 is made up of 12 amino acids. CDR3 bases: TGCAGCGTTGAAGAAGCAGCCGATACGCAGTATTTT. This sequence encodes CSVEEAADTQYF.

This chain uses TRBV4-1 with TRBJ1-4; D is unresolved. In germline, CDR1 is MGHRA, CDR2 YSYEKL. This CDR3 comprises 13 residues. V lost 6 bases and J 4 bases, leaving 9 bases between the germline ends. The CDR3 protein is CASRRAFNEKLFF. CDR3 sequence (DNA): TGCGCCAGCAGGAGGGCGTTTAATGAAAAACTGTTTTTT.

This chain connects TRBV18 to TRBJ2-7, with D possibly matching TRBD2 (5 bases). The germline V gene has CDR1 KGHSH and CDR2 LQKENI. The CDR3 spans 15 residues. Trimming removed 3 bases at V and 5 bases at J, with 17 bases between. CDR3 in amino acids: CASSPYDEGRDEQYF. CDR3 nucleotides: TGTGCCAGCTCACCGTACGACGAGGGTAGGGACGAGCAGTACTTC.

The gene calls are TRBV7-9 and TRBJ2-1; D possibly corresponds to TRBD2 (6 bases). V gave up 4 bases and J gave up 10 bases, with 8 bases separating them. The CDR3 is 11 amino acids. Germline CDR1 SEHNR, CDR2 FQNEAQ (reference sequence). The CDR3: CASSSGLEQFF. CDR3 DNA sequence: TGTGCCAGCAGCTCCGGACTAGAGCAGTTCTTC.

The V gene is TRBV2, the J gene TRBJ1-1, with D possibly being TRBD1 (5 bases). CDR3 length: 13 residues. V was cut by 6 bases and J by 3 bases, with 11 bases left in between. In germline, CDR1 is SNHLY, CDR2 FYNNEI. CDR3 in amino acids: CASRWGGDTEAFF. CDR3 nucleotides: TGTGCCAGCAGATGGGGGGGAGACACTGAAGCTTTCTTT.

CDR3 amino acids: CASSPRISGYEQYV. CDR3 bases: TGTGCCAGCTCACCACGGATAAGTGGGTACGAGCAGTACGTC. The chain links TRBV18 to TRBJ2-7; D is undetermined. Trimming took off 1 base at V and 4 bases at J, with 11 bases between the two ends. The CDR3 runs to 14 residues. The germline gives CDR1 KGHSH, CDR2 LQKENI.

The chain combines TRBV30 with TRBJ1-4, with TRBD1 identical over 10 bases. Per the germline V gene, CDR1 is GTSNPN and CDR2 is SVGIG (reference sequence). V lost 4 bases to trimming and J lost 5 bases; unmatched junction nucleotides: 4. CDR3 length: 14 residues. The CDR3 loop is CAWTLTGGNEKLFF. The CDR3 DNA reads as TGTGCCTGGACCCTGACAGGGGGCAATGAAAAACTGTTTTTT.

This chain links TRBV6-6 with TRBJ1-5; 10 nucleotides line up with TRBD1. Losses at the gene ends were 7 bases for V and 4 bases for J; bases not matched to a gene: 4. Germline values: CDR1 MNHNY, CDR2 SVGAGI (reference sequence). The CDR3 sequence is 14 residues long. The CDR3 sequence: CASIMGQGNQPQHF. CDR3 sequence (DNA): TGTGCCAGCATCATGGGACAGGGGAATCAGCCCCAGCATTTT.

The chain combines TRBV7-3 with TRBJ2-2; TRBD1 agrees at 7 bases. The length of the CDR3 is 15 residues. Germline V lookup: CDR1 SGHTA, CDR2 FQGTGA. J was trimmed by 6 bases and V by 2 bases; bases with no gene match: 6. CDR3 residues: CASSLETGLAGELFF. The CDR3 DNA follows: TGTGCCAGCAGCTTAGAGACAGGGCTGGCCGGGGAGCTGTTTTTT. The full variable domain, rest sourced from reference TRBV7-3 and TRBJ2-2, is GAGVSQTPSNKVTEKGKYVELRCDPISGHTALYWYRQSLGQGPEFLIYFQGTGAADDSGLPNDRFFAVRPEGSVSTLKIQRTERGDSAVYLCASSLETGLAGELFFGEGSRLTVL.

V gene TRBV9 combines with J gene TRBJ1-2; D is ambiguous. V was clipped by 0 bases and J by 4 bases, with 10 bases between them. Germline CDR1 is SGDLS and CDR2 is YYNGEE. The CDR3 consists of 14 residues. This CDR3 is CASSVESGFYGYTF. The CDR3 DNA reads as TGTGCCAGCAGCGTAGAATCTGGGTTCTATGGCTACACCTTC.

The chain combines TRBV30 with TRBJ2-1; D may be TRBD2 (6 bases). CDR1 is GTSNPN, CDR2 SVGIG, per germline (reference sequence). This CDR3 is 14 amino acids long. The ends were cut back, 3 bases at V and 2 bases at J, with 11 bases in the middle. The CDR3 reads CAWRQGGPYNEQFF. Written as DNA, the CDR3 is TGTGCCTGGAGGCAGGGAGGCCCCTACAATGAGCAGTTCTTC. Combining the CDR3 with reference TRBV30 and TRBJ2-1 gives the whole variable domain SQTIHQWPATLVQPVGSPLSLECTVEGTSNPNLYWYRQAAGRGLQLLFYSVGIGQISSEVPQNLSASRPQDRQFILSSKKLLLSDSGFYLCAWRQGGPYNEQFFGPGTRLTVL.

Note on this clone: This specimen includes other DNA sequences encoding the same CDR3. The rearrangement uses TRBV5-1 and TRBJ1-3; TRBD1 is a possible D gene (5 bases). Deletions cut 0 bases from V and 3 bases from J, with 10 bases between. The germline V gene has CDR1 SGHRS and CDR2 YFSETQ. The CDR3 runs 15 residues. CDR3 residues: CASSLGTGVGNTIYF. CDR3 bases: TGCGCCAGCAGCTTGGGGACGGGGGTTGGAAACACCATATATTTT.

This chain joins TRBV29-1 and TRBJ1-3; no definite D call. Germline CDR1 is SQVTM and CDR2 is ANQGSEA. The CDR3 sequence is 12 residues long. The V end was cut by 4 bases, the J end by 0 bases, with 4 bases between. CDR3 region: CSVASSGNTIYF. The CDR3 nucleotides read TGCAGCGTTGCCAGCTCTGGAAACACCATATATTTT. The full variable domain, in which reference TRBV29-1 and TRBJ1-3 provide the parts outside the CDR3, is SAVISQKPSRDICQRGTSLTIQCQVDSQVTMMFWYRQQPGQSLTLIATANQGSEATYESGFVIDKFPISRPNLTFSTLTVSNMSPEDSSIYLCSVASSGNTIYFGEGSWLTVV.

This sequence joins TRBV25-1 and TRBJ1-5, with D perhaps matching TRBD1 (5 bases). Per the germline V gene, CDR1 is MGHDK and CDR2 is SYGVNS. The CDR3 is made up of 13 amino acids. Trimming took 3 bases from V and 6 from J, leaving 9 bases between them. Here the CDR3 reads CASSDRGGQPQHF. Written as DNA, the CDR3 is TGTGCCAGCAGTGATAGGGGTGGTCAGCCCCAGCATTTT.

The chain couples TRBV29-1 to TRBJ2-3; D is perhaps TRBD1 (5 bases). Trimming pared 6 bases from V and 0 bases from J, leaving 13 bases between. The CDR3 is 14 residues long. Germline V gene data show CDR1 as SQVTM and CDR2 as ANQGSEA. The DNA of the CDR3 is TGCAGCGTCCCCCCAGGGTTTAGCACAGATACGCAGTATTTT. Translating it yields CSVPPGFSTDTQYF.

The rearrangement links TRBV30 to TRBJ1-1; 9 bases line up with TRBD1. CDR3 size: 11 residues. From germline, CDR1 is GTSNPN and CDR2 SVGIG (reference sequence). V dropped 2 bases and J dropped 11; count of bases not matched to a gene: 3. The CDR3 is CAWSWDRAAFF. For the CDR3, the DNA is TGTGCCTGGAGTTGGGACAGGGCGGCTTTCTTT.

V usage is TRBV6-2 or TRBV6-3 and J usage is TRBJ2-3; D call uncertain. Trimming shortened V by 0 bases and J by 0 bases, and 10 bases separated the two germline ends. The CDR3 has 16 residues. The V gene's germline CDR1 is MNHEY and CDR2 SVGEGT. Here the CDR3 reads CASSYSPFGSTDTQYF. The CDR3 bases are TGTGCCAGCAGTTACTCGCCGTTTGGCAGCACAGATACGCAGTATTTT.

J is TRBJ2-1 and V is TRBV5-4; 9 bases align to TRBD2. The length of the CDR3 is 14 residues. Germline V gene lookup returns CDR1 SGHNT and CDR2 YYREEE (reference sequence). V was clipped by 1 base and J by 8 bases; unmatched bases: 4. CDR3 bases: TGTGCCAGCAGCTTGTCCAGCGGGGGGTATGAGCAGTTCTTC. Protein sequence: CASSLSSGGYEQFF.

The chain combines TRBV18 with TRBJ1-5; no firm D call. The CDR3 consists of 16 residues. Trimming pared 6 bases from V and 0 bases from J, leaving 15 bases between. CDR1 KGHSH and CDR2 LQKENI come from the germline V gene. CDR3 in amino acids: CASSTTGGFSNQPQHF. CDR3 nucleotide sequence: TGTGCCAGCTCGACAACCGGCGGATTTAGCAATCAGCCCCAGCATTTT.

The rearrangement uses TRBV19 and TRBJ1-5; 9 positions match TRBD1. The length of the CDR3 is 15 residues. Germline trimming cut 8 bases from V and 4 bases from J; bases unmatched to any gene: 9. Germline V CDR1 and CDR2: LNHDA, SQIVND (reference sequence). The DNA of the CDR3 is TGTGCCAGTGTCCGGACTGGGACAGGGAATCAGCCCCAGCATTTT. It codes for CASVRTGTGNQPQHF.

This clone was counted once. CDR3 nucleotides: TGTGCCAGCAGAGGACAGCGGGAGACCCAGTACTTC. Protein product: CASRGQRETQYF. This chain connects TRBV2 to TRBJ2-5, with a weak D call TRBD1 (6 bases). The CDR3 has 12 amino acids. CDR1 and CDR2 (germline): SNHLY, FYNNEI. The ends were cut back, 6 bases at V and 5 bases at J, with 10 bases in the middle.

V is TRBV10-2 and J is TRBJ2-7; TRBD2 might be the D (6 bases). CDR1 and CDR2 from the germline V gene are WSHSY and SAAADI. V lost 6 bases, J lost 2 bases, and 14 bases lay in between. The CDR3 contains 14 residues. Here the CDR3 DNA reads TGCGCCAGCAGCCGGGACCCGGGGGCCTACGAGCAGTACTTC. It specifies CASSRDPGAYEQYF.

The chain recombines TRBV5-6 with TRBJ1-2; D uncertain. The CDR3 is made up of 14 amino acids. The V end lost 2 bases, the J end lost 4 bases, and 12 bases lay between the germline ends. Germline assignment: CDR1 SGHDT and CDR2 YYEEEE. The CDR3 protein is CASSFLQILYGYTF. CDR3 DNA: TGTGCCAGCAGCTTTCTGCAGATTCTCTATGGCTACACCTTC.

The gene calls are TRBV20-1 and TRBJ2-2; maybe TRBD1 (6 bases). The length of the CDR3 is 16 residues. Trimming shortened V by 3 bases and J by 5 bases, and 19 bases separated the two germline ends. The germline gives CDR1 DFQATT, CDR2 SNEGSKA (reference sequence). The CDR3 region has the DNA TGCAGTGCTAGTCTTGGTGCAGGGGCGCGGACCGGGGAGCTGTTTTTT. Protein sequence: CSASLGAGARTGELFF.

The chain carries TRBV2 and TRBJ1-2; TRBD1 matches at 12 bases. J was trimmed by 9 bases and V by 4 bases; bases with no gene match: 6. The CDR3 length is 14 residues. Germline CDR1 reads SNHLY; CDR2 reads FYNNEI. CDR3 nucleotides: TGTGCCAGCAGTGCCACGGGACAGGGGGCCAGCTACACCTTC. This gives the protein CASSATGQGASYTF.